This paragraph reports one T cell receptor (beta chain). The sample originates from a study of control samples from healthy donors and cancer patients. V gave up 4 bases and J gave up 8 bases, with 11 bases separating them. This CDR3 is built from 12 residues. Germline V CDR1 and CDR2: MGHRA, YSYEKL. Profiling relied on immunoSEQ multiplex PCR, and the TCRdb table lists in-frame clones only, not all of them. The data show around 130,000 clones, 85% to 90% seen once. The sequence was obtained from a man between 25 and 39 years old in good health. Sequenced input: blood. This chain uses TRBV4-1 with TRBJ1-2, with D perhaps TRBD1 (6 bases). As DNA, the CDR3 is TGCGCCAGCAGCCTCTGGGGGCGGGGCTACACCTTC. It specifies CASSLWGRGYTF.